This entry describes one T cell receptor (beta chain). Its antigen is still unknown. Per-nucleotide qualities are absent, and no much larger clonotype sits a single base away. Library method: the immunoSEQ multiplex PCR assay. TCRdb limited this immuneACCESS table to in-frame rearrangements with V and J called. A share of clones is missing; checked studies link under half to unresolved V genes, and the rest is unexplained. This sample is represented by around 76,000 clones; about 96% of them were singletons. The ten largest clones add up to 0.2% to 0.25% of the sample. Compared with germline, V lacks 5 bases and J lacks 0 bases; bases without a gene match: 8. Inclusive of the bounding cysteine and phenylalanine, the CDR3 is 16 residues long. CDR3 DNA only is kept here, 48 bases in frame from base 1. From a lookup of the germline V gene, CDR1 and CDR2 are MRHNA and SNTAGT. This sample was included in a study of technical replicates of blood from a few donors (dated by TCRdb to the late 2010s).

Sequencing used T cells isolated from PBMCs. The sequence came from a human donor in good health. The rearranged chain carries TRBV6-4 and TRBJ2-3; 7 central nucleotides agree with TRBD1. This receptor carries the CDR3 CASSSIGTASTDTQYF. The sequence in DNA is TGTGCCAGCAGTTCAATCGGGACAGCAAGCACAGATACGCAGTATTTT.